This TCR beta chain stems from a study of shared clonotypes between healthy human individuals. The deep-level immunoSEQ assay was used. In the authors' methods: Filtering of immunoSEQ junctional sequences could not match full-length read filtering. Method: immunoSEQ multiplex PCR; TCRdb's copy keeps in-frame clones and lacks some. Clone size and the V and J calls come from that table; the DNA yielded D and trimming. The sample has about 2 million clones; approximately 94% are singletons. In the naive CD8 group, cells lacked CD45RO and were positively selected for CCR7, so terminally differentiated effector memory CD45RA+ cells were left out. Sample: naive CD8+ T cells sorted from blood. This clonotype was obtained from a man younger than 30 in good health.

CDR3 DNA: TGTGCCAGCAGTAACAGGGGGCCGACCTACGAGCAGTACTTC. Protein product: CASSNRGPTYEQYF. The rearrangement links TRBV27 to TRBJ2-7; TRBD1 agrees at 9 bases. The CDR3 consists of 14 residues. Germline CDR1 reads MNHEY; CDR2 reads SMNVEV (reference sequence). Trimming cost V 5 bases and J 2 bases; bases outside gene matches: 4.